Ten or more counts support the clone carrying this T cell receptor (beta chain). Its target is not known. The same CDR3 can be traced to other DNA sequences in this sample. This sample was taken from a study of metastatic and nonmetastatic thyroid tumors. Study at large: A comparison of repertoires was made across blood and tumor or nodule tissue from malignant and benign thyroid patients.

CDR1 and CDR2 from the germline V gene are DFQATT and SNEGSKA (reference sequence). This CDR3 spans 11 amino acids. V lost 1 base and J lost 7, with 5 bases in between. Per the study methods: Built for papillary thyroid cancer, a distant-metastasis classifier drew on CDR3 differences across clinicopathological groups. TCRdb re-processed the PCR reads through MiXCR. What appears here as the V and J calls and clone size reflects TCRdb's work, not the paper's. The sample records about 92,000 clones, more than 12% being singletons. Thyroid surgery was performed in patients who had received no treatment beforehand. Broader study findings: Malignant thyroid tumors reportedly exceeded benign nodules significantly in TCR beta diversity, with the difference appearing in blood and tumor.

This receptor was taken from a female donor with papillary thyroid cancer or a benign thyroid nodule (not recorded which). Some clones in this sample may be carry-over from other donors' samples. The sequenced sample was blood. This chain joins TRBV20-1 and TRBJ1-5; D is uncertain. The CDR3 sequence: CSARAGQPQHF. The CDR3 DNA follows: TGCAGTGCTAGAGCGGGGCAGCCCCAGCATTTT.